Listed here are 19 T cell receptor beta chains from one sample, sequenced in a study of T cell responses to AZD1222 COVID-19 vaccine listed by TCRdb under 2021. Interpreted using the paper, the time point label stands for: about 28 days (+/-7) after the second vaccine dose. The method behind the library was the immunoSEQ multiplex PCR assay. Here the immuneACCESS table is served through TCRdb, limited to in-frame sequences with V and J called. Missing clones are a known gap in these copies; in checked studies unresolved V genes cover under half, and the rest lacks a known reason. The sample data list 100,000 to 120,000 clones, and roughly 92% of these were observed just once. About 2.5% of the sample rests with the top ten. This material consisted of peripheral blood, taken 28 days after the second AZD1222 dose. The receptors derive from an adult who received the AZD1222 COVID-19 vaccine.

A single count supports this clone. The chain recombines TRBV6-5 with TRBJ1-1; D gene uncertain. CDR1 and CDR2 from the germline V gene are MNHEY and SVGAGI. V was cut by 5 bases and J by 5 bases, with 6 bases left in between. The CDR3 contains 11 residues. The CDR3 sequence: CASSRGTEAFF. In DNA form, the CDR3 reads TGTGCCAGCAGTAGAGGGACTGAAGCTTTCTTT.

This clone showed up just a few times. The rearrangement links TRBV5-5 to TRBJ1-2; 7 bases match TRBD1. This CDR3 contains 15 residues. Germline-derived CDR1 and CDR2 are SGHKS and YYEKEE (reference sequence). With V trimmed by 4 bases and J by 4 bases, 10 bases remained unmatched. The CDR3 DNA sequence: TGTGCCAGCAGCCCTCAGACAGGGTCGGGCTATGGCTACACCTTC. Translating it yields CASSPQTGSGYGYTF.

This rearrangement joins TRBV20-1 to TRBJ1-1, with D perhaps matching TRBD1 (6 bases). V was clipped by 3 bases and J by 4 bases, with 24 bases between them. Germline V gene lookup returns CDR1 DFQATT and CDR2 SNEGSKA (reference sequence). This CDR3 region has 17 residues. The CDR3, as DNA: TGCAGTGCTAGTGGCAGGGACATGAGGATATTGGTCACTGAAGCTTTCTTT. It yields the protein CSASGRDMRILVTEAFF.

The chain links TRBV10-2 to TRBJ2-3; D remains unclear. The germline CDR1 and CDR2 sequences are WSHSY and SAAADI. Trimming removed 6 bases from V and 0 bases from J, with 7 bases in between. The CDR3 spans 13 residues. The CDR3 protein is CASRELSTDTQYF. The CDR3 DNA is TGCGCCAGCAGGGAACTTAGCACAGATACGCAGTATTTT.

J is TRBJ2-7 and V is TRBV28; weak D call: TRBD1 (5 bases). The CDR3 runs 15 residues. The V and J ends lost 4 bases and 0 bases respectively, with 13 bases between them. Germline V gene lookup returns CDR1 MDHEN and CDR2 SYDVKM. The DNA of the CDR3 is TGTGCCAGCAGTTCCAGACAGCCCCACTCCTACGAGCAGTACTTC. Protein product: CASSSRQPHSYEQYF.

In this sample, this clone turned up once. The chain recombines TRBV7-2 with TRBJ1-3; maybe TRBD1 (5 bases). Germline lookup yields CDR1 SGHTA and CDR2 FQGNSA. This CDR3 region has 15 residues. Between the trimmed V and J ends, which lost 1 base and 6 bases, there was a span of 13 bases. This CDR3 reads CASSLVTGSPNTIYF. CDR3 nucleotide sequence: TGTGCCAGCAGCTTAGTAACAGGATCTCCAAACACCATATATTTT.

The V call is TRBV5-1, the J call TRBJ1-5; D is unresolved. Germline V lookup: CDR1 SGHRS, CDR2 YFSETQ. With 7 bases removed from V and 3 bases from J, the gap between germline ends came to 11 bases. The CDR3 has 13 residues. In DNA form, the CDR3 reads TGCGCCAGCTCTGACGGAAACAATCAGCCCCAGCATTTT. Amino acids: CASSDGNNQPQHF. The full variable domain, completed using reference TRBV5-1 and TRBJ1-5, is KAGVTQTPRYLIKTRGQQVTLSCSPISGHRSVSWYQQTPGQGLQFLFEYFSETQRNKGNFPGRFSGRQFSNSRSEMNVSTLELGDSALYLCASSDGNNQPQHFGDGTRLSIL.

CDR3 sequence (DNA): TGTGCCTGGAGTGTATCAGGGGGAATCGGGACCCAGTACTTC. Its protein product is CAWSVSGGIGTQYF. This chain uses TRBV30 with TRBJ2-5; 7 nucleotides match TRBD1. CDR3 length: 14 residues. Trimming at V came to 0 bases and at J to 7 bases, leaving 8 bases not matched to a gene. Germline V gene data show CDR1 as GTSNPN and CDR2 as SVGIG (reference sequence).

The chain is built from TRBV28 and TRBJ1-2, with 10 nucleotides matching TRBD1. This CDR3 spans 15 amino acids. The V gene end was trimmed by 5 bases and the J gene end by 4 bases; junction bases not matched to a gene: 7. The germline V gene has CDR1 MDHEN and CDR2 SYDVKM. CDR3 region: CASSVPGQGSYGYTF. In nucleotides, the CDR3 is TGTGCCAGCAGTGTCCCGGGACAGGGGAGCTATGGCTACACCTTC.

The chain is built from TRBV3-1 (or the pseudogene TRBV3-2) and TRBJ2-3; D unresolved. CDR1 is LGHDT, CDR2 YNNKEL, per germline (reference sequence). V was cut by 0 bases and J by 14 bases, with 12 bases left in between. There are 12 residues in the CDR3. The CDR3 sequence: CASSQDQALWYF. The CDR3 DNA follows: TGTGCCAGCAGCCAAGATCAGGCGTTGTGGTATTTT.

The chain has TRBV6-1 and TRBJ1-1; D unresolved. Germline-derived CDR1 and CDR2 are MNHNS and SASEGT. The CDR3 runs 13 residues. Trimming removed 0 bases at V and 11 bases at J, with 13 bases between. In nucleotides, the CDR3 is TGTGCCAGCAGTGAAGCACCCACGATTTTGGCTTTCTTT. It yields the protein CASSEAPTILAFF.

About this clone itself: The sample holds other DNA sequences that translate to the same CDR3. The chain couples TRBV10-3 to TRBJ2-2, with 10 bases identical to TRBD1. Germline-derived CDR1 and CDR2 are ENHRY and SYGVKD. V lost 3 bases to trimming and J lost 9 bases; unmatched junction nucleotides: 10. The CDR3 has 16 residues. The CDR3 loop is CAISDAGTGESRELFF. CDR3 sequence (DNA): TGTGCCATCAGTGACGCAGGGACAGGGGAATCCCGGGAGCTGTTTTTT.

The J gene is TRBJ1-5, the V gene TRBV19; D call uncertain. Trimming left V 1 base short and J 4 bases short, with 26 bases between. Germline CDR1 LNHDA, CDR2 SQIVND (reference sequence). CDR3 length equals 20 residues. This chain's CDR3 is CASSIVTLGQAQDLNQPQHF. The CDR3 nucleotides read TGTGCCAGTAGTATAGTTACCCTTGGGCAGGCCCAGGACCTTAATCAGCCCCAGCATTTT.

The CDR3, as DNA: TGTGCCAGCAGCACCGGCGGCAGCAACTATGGCTACACCTTC. Translation gives CASSTGGSNYGYTF. The V gene is TRBV28, the J gene TRBJ1-2; D gene unclear. The V gene lost 6 bases and the J gene lost 2 bases, with 13 bases spanning the gap. There are 14 residues in the CDR3. The germline CDR1 and CDR2 sequences are MDHEN and SYDVKM.

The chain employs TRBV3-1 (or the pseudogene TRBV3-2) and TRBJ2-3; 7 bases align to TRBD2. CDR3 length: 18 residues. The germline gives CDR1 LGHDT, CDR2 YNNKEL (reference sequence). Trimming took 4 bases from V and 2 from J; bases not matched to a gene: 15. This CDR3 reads CASSPPTRASGITDTQYF. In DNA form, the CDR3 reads TGTGCCAGCAGCCCACCCACCCGGGCTAGCGGCATCACAGATACGCAGTATTTT.

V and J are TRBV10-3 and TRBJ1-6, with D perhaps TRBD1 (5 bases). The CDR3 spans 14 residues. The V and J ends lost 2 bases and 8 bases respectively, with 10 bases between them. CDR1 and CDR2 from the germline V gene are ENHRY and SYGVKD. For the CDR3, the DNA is TGTGCCATCAGTGAGGGGGGGGACTATTCACCCCTCCACTTT. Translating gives CAISEGGDYSPLHF.

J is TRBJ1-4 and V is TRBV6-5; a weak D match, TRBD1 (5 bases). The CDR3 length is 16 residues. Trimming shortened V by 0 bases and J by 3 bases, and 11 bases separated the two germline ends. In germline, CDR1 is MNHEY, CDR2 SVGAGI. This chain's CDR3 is CASSYSNRGANEKLFF. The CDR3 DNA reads TGTGCCAGCAGTTACTCGAATAGGGGCGCTAATGAAAAACTGTTTTTT.

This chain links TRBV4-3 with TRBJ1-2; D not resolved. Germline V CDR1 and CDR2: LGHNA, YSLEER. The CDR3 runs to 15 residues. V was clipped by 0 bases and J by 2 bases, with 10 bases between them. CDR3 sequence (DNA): TGCGCCAGCAGCCAAGATGGTCGCGGGAACTATGGCTACACCTTC. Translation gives CASSQDGRGNYGYTF.

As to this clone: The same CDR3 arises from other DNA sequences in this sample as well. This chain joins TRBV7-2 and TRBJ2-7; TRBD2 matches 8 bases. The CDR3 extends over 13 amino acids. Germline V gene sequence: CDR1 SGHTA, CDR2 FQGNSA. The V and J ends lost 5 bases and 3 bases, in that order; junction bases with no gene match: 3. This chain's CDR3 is CASSLGGGYEQYF. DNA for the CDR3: TGTGCCAGCAGCCTCGGGGGGGGCTACGAGCAGTACTTC.